The 17 T cell receptor beta chains below come from one sample, sequenced in a study of blood T cell repertoires in COVID-19. Generated by immunoSEQ multiplex PCR, the TCRdb table keeps only in-frame clones and is missing some. The sample contains hundreds of thousands of clones, roughly 89% of which appear only once. Sequenced material: PBMCs or T cells enriched from blood (not recorded which). The receptors shown here come from a woman in her twenties or thirties with acute COVID-19.

The chain uses TRBV5-4 and TRBJ2-7, with 7 bases lining up with TRBD1. Germline CDR1 SGHNT, CDR2 YYREEE (reference sequence). With 3 bases clipped from V and 5 bases from J, the junction kept 5 bases outside the gene matches. CDR3 length: 13 amino acids. CDR3 DNA: TGTGCCAGCAGCTCCGGGACAGCAGACGAGCAGTACTTC. This sequence encodes CASSSGTADEQYF.

The chain combines TRBV2 with TRBJ1-3; 7 nucleotides match TRBD1. CDR1 is SNHLY and CDR2 is FYNNEI in the germline V gene. Germline trimming cut 5 bases from V and 7 bases from J; bases unmatched to any gene: 11. The CDR3 is 15 residues long. This chain's CDR3 is CASSIDRVNGNTIYF. CDR3 coding DNA: TGTGCCAGCAGTATCGACAGGGTCAATGGGAACACCATATATTTT.

The chain joins TRBV12-3 or TRBV12-4 to TRBJ2-1; 8 bases fit TRBD2. V shed 10 bases and J 14 bases; nucleotides not matched to a gene: 7. CDR3 length: 10 residues. The CDR3 loop is CATAGLGKFF. CDR3 coding DNA: TGTGCCACTGCGGGACTAGGGAAGTTCTTC.

The chain combines TRBV30 with TRBJ1-1; 8 nucleotides align to TRBD1. V shed 4 bases and J 1 base; nucleotides not matched to a gene: 8. This CDR3 is built from 15 residues. CDR1 is GTSNPN and CDR2 is SVGIG in the germline V gene (reference sequence). CDR3: CAWKPTGGKNTEAFF. The CDR3 bases are TGTGCCTGGAAACCTACAGGGGGAAAGAACACTGAAGCTTTCTTT.

The V and J genes are TRBV25-1 and TRBJ2-7, with 8 bases that match TRBD1. The CDR3 runs to 15 residues. CDR1 and CDR2 (germline): MGHDK, SYGVNS. The trim removed 3 bases at V and 6 bases at J, leaving 10 bases unmatched. CDR3 sequence: CASSDLGQGRGEQYF. DNA for the CDR3: TGTGCCAGCAGTGACCTTGGACAGGGACGGGGCGAGCAGTACTTC.

CDR3 nucleotide sequence: TGTGCCAGTAGTATAAGCCTCTCCTTCGGCAATCAGCCCCAGCATTTT. This sequence encodes CASSISLSFGNQPQHF. This sequence joins TRBV19 and TRBJ1-5; D unclear. Germline V gene sequence: CDR1 LNHDA, CDR2 SQIVND (reference sequence). This CDR3 comprises 16 residues. V was shortened by 2 bases and J by 2 bases, with 13 bases between the two germline ends.

The chain carries TRBV5-5 and TRBJ1-4; 11 nucleotides align to TRBD1. The germline V gene has CDR1 SGHKS and CDR2 YYEKEE (reference sequence). CDR3 length: 15 amino acids. Unmatched junction bases numbered 7, after V lost 5 bases and J lost 7 bases. The CDR3 here is CASSYPGQGGEKLFF. The CDR3 nucleotides are TGTGCCAGCAGTTACCCGGGACAGGGGGGTGAAAAACTGTTTTTT.

This clone has only one observation. The V call is TRBV18, the J call TRBJ2-2; TRBD2 matches 7 bases. In germline, CDR1 is KGHSH, CDR2 LQKENI. This CDR3 is built from 14 residues. V shed 2 bases, J shed 6 bases, and the junction held 3 bases outside the gene matches. CDR3 nucleotides: TGTGCCAGCTCACCATTCAGCGGGGCCGGGGAGCTGTTTTTT. It encodes CASSPFSGAGELFF.

V usage is TRBV7-2 and J usage is TRBJ1-5, with TRBD1 as a possible D gene (5 bases). The length of the CDR3 is 16 residues. Germline V gene lookup returns CDR1 SGHTA and CDR2 FQGNSA. Trimming removed 4 bases at V and 4 bases at J, with 17 bases between. The CDR3 coding sequence is TGTGCCAGCAGCTCCGGGGGATGGTACGGGAATCAGCCCCAGCATTTT. Its protein product is CASSSGGWYGNQPQHF.

V usage is TRBV4-3 and J usage is TRBJ2-1; TRBD1 matches at 8 bases. V shed 1 base and J 8 bases; nucleotides not matched to a gene: 4. Germline-derived CDR1 and CDR2 are LGHNA and YSLEER. CDR3 length equals 14 residues. Written as DNA, the CDR3 is TGCGCCAGCAGCCAAGTGACAGGGGCCCATGAGCAGTTCTTC. This encodes CASSQVTGAHEQFF.

The J gene is TRBJ2-7, the V gene TRBV20-1, with D perhaps matching TRBD1 (6 bases). CDR3 length equals 11 residues. The germline CDR1 and CDR2 sequences are DFQATT and SNEGSKA (reference sequence). V was trimmed by 4 bases and J by 5 bases, leaving 9 bases between them. CDR3 DNA sequence: TGCAGTGCTAACAGGGCCGACGAGCAGTACTTC. Its translation is CSANRADEQYF.

This chain links TRBV2 with TRBJ1-3; 9 positions match TRBD1. The CDR3 spans 16 residues. The ends lost 5 bases at V and 0 bases at J; junction bases unmatched: 5. The germline V gene encodes CDR1 SNHLY and CDR2 FYNNEI. As DNA, the CDR3 is TGTGCCAGCAGTCTAGACAGGGGGAACTCTGGAAACACCATATATTTT. As protein: CASSLDRGNSGNTIYF. Full variable domain (missing parts from reference TRBV2 and TRBJ1-3): EPEVTQTPSHQVTQMGQEVILRCVPISNHLYFYWYRQILGQKVEFLVSFYNNEISEKSEIFDDQFSVERPDGSNFTLKIRSTKLEDSAMYFCASSLDRGNSGNTIYFGEGSWLTVV.

On this clone itself: Distinct nucleotide sequences in the sample also encode this CDR3. This chain joins TRBV5-1 and TRBJ1-1, with D maybe TRBD1 (6 bases). From germline, CDR1 is SGHRS and CDR2 YFSETQ. This CDR3 is built from 13 residues. The V end lost 3 bases, the J end lost 3 bases, and 9 bases lay between the germline ends. The CDR3 is CASSSTGDTEAFF. In DNA form, the CDR3 reads TGCGCCAGCAGCTCGACAGGTGACACTGAAGCTTTCTTT.

The chain recombines TRBV5-6 with TRBJ1-1; no reliable D call. The CDR3 contains 12 residues. Germline V gives CDR1 SGHDT, CDR2 YYEEEE. The germline V and J ends were trimmed by 0 bases and 7 bases, with 7 bases remaining between them. CDR3 protein: CASSLVAGEAFF. The CDR3 DNA sequence: TGTGCCAGCAGCTTGGTGGCAGGTGAAGCTTTCTTT.

The genes are TRBV5-1 and TRBJ1-5; 7 bases agree with TRBD1. The J segment lost 10 bases and the V segment lost 1 base, leaving 14 bases of the junction unmatched. Germline-derived CDR1 and CDR2 are SGHRS and YFSETQ. CDR3 length: 16 residues. The CDR3 DNA reads TGCGCCAGCAGCTTGACGGGCCGGGACAGTGCCGAACCCCAGCATTTT. Encoded protein: CASSLTGRDSAEPQHF.

V gene TRBV7-2 combines with J gene TRBJ1-1, with 9 bases that match TRBD1. Germline CDR1 is SGHTA and CDR2 is FQGNSA. The length of the CDR3 is 16 residues. V shed 4 bases and J 1 base; nucleotides not matched to a gene: 7. CDR3 amino acids: CASSSYWDRENTEAFF. In nucleotides, the CDR3 is TGTGCCAGCAGCTCGTATTGGGACAGGGAGAACACTGAAGCTTTCTTT.

The rearrangement links TRBV15 to TRBJ2-3; 7 bases match TRBD2. V trimming: 7 bases; J trimming: 0 bases; junction bases outside the gene matches: 4. The length of the CDR3 is 14 residues. The germline CDR1 and CDR2 sequences are LNHNV and YYDKDF (reference sequence). The CDR3 region is CATTTSPSTDTQYF. The CDR3 DNA reads as TGTGCCACCACGACTAGCCCAAGCACAGATACGCAGTATTTT. Full variable domain (missing parts from reference TRBV15 and TRBJ2-3): DAMVIQNPRYQVTQFGKPVTLSCSQTLNHNVMYWYQQKSSQAPKLLFHYYDKDFNNEADTPDNFQSRRPNTSFCFLDIRSPGLGDTAMYLCATTTSPSTDTQYFGPGTRLTVL.